The next 27 T cell receptor beta chains were all read from a single sample in a study of T cells in Graves' hyperthyroidism and ophthalmopathy. TCR beta CDR3 regions were amplified from RNA. With the HTBI primer set, the TCR CDR3 went through a first round of RT-PCR. TCRdb independently ran MiXCR on the multiplex PCR reads; one entry per CDR3 protein. The table has hundreds of thousands of distinct CDR3 sequences, about 15% seen once. The material sequenced was blood. All receptors come from a woman younger than 45 with Graves' hyperthyroidism that later progressed to Graves' ophthalmopathy.

Comment on this clonotype: The junction shows a germline mismatch at one end, possibly a read error. J is TRBJ2-3 and V is TRBV15; tentatively, D is TRBD1 or TRBD2 (5 bases each). The germline V gene has CDR1 LNHNV and CDR2 YYDKDF (reference sequence). The CDR3 length is 14 residues. CDR3: CATSRERGTDAQYF. The DNA of the CDR3 is TGTGCCACCAGCAGGGAACGGGGCACAGATGCGCAGTATTTT.

This clonotype occurred many times. This chain connects TRBV2 to TRBJ1-1; 7 bases match TRBD1. CDR3 length: 15 residues. V dropped 2 bases and J dropped 3; count of bases not matched to a gene: 6. The V gene's germline CDR1 is SNHLY and CDR2 FYNNEI. The CDR3 loop reads CASSEQGGPDTEAFF. Written as DNA, the CDR3 is TGTGCCAGCAGTGAACAGGGGGGGCCGGACACTGAAGCTTTCTTT.

There are many counts of this clonotype. The chain has TRBV20-1 and TRBJ2-1; D unclear. Germline V lookup: CDR1 DFQATT, CDR2 SNEGSKA (reference sequence). The CDR3 extends over 12 amino acids. Trimming cost V 0 bases and J 13 bases, with 13 bases left between them. CDR3 nucleotides: TGCAGTGCTAGAGATCGATGGGTTTTCCAGTTCTTC. Residues: CSARDRWVFQFF.

This clonotype was observed many times. This chain links TRBV18 with TRBJ2-1; D may be TRBD1 or TRBD2 (6 bases each). The CDR3 loop spans 17 amino acids. CDR1 is KGHSH and CDR2 is LQKENI in the germline V gene. The ends were cut back, 0 bases at V and 1 base at J, with 13 bases in the middle. As DNA, the CDR3 is TGTGCCAGCTCACCACCGAGGGGGGAGCGGTCCTACAATGAGCAGTTCTTC. As protein: CASSPPRGERSYNEQFF.

This clonotype came up many times. The genes are TRBV4-1 and TRBJ2-5; a possible D gene is TRBD2 (6 bases). Germline V lookup: CDR1 MGHRA, CDR2 YSYEKL. Trimming left V 4 bases short and J 5 bases short, with 20 bases between. The CDR3 covers 16 residues. CDR3 DNA: TGCGCCAGCAGCCTAGTCGGGGGAGTGGAGGCCGAGACCCAGTACTTC. This codes for CASSLVGGVEAETQYF.

In the case of this clonotype: Just one base apart from a much larger clone, this may be a read error. The chain employs TRBV29-1 and TRBJ2-2; D possibly corresponds to TRBD2 (6 bases). Per germline, CDR1 SQVTM and CDR2 ANQGSEA. CDR3 length equals 15 residues. V lost 1 base and J 7 bases, leaving 16 bases between the germline ends. The CDR3 bases are TGCAGCGTTGAAGGGGGGGACTGGGGAGGCGGGGAGCTGTTTTTT. Residues: CSVEGGDWGGGELFF.

To note about this clonotype: A much larger clone differs from this one at a single base, so this may be a read error. This chain joins TRBV20-1 and TRBJ1-4; 7 positions agree with TRBD1. CDR1 DFQATT and CDR2 SNEGSKA come from the germline V gene (reference sequence). The CDR3 is made up of 15 amino acids. The J segment lost 5 bases and the V segment lost 5 bases, leaving 11 bases of the junction unmatched. Written as DNA, the CDR3 is TGCAGTGCTGACTCCACAGGGGCCCTGAATGAAAAACTGTTTTTT. As protein: CSADSTGALNEKLFF.

This clonotype showed up many times. The chain combines TRBV6-1 with TRBJ2-2; D not certain. CDR3 length equals 14 residues. Germline V lookup: CDR1 MNHNS, CDR2 SASEGT. Trimming left V 5 bases short and J 4 bases short, with 11 bases between. The CDR3 bases are TGTGCCAGCAGTACTGGGTCAGGCACCGGGGAGCTGTTTTTT. Its translation: CASSTGSGTGELFF.

This clonotype was seen at least ten times. V gene TRBV12-3 or TRBV12-4 combines with J gene TRBJ1-1; D may be TRBD1 (5 bases). This CDR3 spans 13 amino acids. Trimming stripped 4 bases from V and 5 bases from J, with 11 bases between. CDR3 region: CASSSTSGTEAFF. The CDR3 bases are TGTGCCAGCAGTTCCACTTCAGGGACTGAAGCTTTCTTT.

Many counts were recorded for this clonotype. This chain uses TRBV20-1 with TRBJ2-3; 13 bases fit TRBD2. The length of the CDR3 is 17 residues. With V trimmed by 1 base and J by 0 bases, 4 bases remained unmatched. Looked up from germline, CDR1 is DFQATT and CDR2 is SNEGSKA (reference sequence). The CDR3 nucleotides read TGCAGTGCTAGAGGACTAGCGGGGGGTACTAGCACAGATACGCAGTATTTT. Translation gives CSARGLAGGTSTDTQYF.

There are many counts of this clonotype. The V and J genes are TRBV7-2 and TRBJ1-1; D is possibly TRBD1 (6 bases). Per germline, CDR1 SGHTA and CDR2 FQGNSA. The V gene lost 5 bases and the J gene lost 4 bases, with 14 bases spanning the gap. The CDR3 totals 14 residues. CDR3 coding DNA: TGTGCCAGCAGCGGACGGGGAGGGGGCACTGAAGCTTTCTTT. Its translation: CASSGRGGGTEAFF.

This clonotype was seen at least ten times. This CDR3 is CASMAGGGEQYF. CDR3 nucleotides: TGTGCCAGCATGGCAGGAGGGGGCGAGCAGTACTTC. V and J are TRBV27 and TRBJ2-7; possibly TRBD1 or TRBD2 for D (6 bases each). The CDR3 length is 12 residues. V lost 7 bases and J 6 bases, leaving 13 bases between the germline ends. Looked up from germline, CDR1 is MNHEY and CDR2 is SMNVEV (reference sequence).

The V and J genes are TRBV6-1 and TRBJ1-1, with no clear D. Germline lookup yields CDR1 MNHNS and CDR2 SASEGT. This CDR3 comprises 14 residues. Between the trimmed V and J ends, which lost 1 base and 4 bases, there was a span of 10 bases. This chain's CDR3 is CASSEERFSTEAFF. As DNA, the CDR3 is TGTGCCAGCAGTGAAGAACGATTTAGCACTGAAGCTTTCTTT.

This clonotype was detected a few times. The gene calls are TRBV7-9 and TRBJ2-3; 9 positions agree with TRBD1. This CDR3 comprises 19 residues. V was pared by 3 bases and J by 2 bases, with 15 bases of the junction left unmatched. CDR1 is SEHNR, CDR2 FQNEAQ, per germline (reference sequence). CDR3 region: CASSFIETPGQGVTDTQYF. The CDR3 region has the DNA TGTGCCAGCAGCTTCATTGAGACTCCGGGACAGGGTGTCACAGATACGCAGTATTTT.

This clonotype came up many times. This chain connects TRBV11-2 to TRBJ2-3; D is undetermined. The CDR3 loop spans 11 amino acids. Per the germline V gene, CDR1 is SGHAT and CDR2 is FQNNGV. V was clipped by 10 bases and J by 4 bases, with 9 bases between them. The chain's CDR3 is CATTTSDTQYF. The CDR3 region has the DNA TGTGCCACCACGACGTCAGATACGCAGTATTTT.

This clonotype was picked up many times. CDR3 sequence: CASSELGTGDEQYF. The CDR3 DNA sequence: TGTGCCAGCAGTGAATTAGGGACAGGGGATGAGCAGTACTTC. The rearrangement uses TRBV6-1 and TRBJ2-7; 10 nucleotides align to TRBD1. Germline CDR1 MNHNS, CDR2 SASEGT. The CDR3 is 14 residues long. After removal of 2 bases from V and 7 bases from J, the junction contained 5 bases not matched to a gene.

A few counts support this clonotype. It may be a read error: a sequence one base away is much more abundant. The chain has TRBV5-1 and TRBJ2-2; no definite D call. CDR1 is SGHRS, CDR2 YFSETQ, per germline. The CDR3 is 15 residues long. V was shortened by 0 bases and J by 6 bases, with 12 bases between the two germline ends. CDR3 DNA sequence: TGCGCCAGCAGCTTGGCCCCAGTTCAAGCCGGGGAGCTGTTTTTT. Protein: CASSLAPVQAGELFF.

Details on this clonotype: Being one base from a much bigger clone, this may be a read error. The J gene is TRBJ2-5, the V gene TRBV24-1; 9 bases fit TRBD2. The ends lost 3 bases at V and 5 bases at J; junction bases unmatched: 3. The CDR3 totals 14 residues. Germline assignment: CDR1 KGHDR and CDR2 SFDVKD. DNA for the CDR3: TGTGCCACCAGTGATCGGACTAGCGTGGAGACCCAGTACTTC. Translation gives CATSDRTSVETQYF.

This clonotype was detected only a few times. CDR3 coding DNA: TGTGCCAGCAGCTTAAACCGGGACGGAATTAATTCACCCCTCCACTTT. It translates to CASSLNRDGINSPLHF. This chain connects TRBV7-6 to TRBJ1-6; D possibly corresponds to TRBD1 (5 bases). In germline, CDR1 is SGHVS, CDR2 FNYEAQ. This CDR3 spans 16 amino acids. Deletions cut 2 bases from V and 6 bases from J, with 14 bases between.

The rearrangement joins TRBV27 to TRBJ1-1, with 7 bases matching TRBD1. CDR3 length: 12 amino acids. In germline, CDR1 is MNHEY, CDR2 SMNVEV (reference sequence). V shed 5 bases, J shed 7 bases, and the junction held 4 bases outside the gene matches. This CDR3 is CASSQGGGEAFF. The CDR3 coding sequence is TGTGCCAGCAGTCAGGGGGGGGGTGAAGCTTTCTTT.

The sample holds many counts of this clonotype. The gene calls are TRBV6-1 and TRBJ2-1, with 10 positions matching TRBD2. The CDR3 extends over 15 amino acids. CDR1 and CDR2 (germline): MNHNS, SASEGT. V lost 6 bases to trimming and J lost 4 bases; unmatched junction nucleotides: 6. This CDR3 reads CASRASGGSYNEQFF. The DNA of the CDR3 is TGTGCCAGCAGAGCTAGCGGGGGCTCTTACAATGAGCAGTTCTTC.

This rearrangement joins TRBV20-1 to TRBJ2-1; TRBD2 matches at 10 bases. This CDR3 has 19 amino acids. The V gene end was trimmed by 1 base and the J gene end by 8 bases; junction bases not matched to a gene: 20. From germline, CDR1 is DFQATT and CDR2 SNEGSKA (reference sequence). The CDR3 DNA reads as TGCAGTGCTAGAGTTGGCCTAGCGGGAGAGGCCTCCCCGCCCCATGAGCAGTTCTTC. This sequence encodes CSARVGLAGEASPPHEQFF.

The sample holds many counts of this clonotype. This chain connects TRBV28 to TRBJ2-7, with TRBD2 matching 9 bases. Germline V gene sequence: CDR1 MDHEN, CDR2 SYDVKM. This CDR3 has 16 amino acids. With 7 bases clipped from V and 5 bases from J, the junction kept 15 bases outside the gene matches. CDR3 nucleotides: TGTGCCAGCACCCCCCGGCGGGAGGGCCTAGTCCACGAGCAGTACTTC. This translates into CASTPRREGLVHEQYF.

This clonotype was recorded many times. This chain joins TRBV12-3 or TRBV12-4 and TRBJ2-3; no firm D call. V shed 4 bases and J shed 0 bases, with 8 bases lying between them. The CDR3 runs to 14 residues. The CDR3 sequence: CASSSRRSTDTQYF. In nucleotides, the CDR3 is TGTGCCAGCAGTTCGAGGCGTAGCACAGATACGCAGTATTTT.

The chain joins TRBV2 to TRBJ2-2; 7 nucleotides align to TRBD2. This CDR3 comprises 15 residues. J lost 5 bases, V lost 7 bases, and 10 bases had no gene match. Germline V gene data show CDR1 as SNHLY and CDR2 as FYNNEI. CDR3: CASTGQAGETGELFF. Written as DNA, the CDR3 is TGTGCCAGCACCGGCCAGGCGGGAGAAACCGGGGAGCTGTTTTTT.

Many counts were recorded for this clonotype. CDR3 nucleotides: TGCAGTGCGATGGACCGGCTTGAAGAGACCCAGTACTTC. Residues: CSAMDRLEETQYF. The chain employs TRBV20-1 and TRBJ2-5; D gene ambiguous. V was trimmed by 6 bases and J by 3 bases, leaving 14 bases between them. CDR3 length: 13 residues. Germline CDR1 and CDR2: DFQATT and SNEGSKA (reference sequence).

The chain has TRBV6-2 or TRBV6-3 and TRBJ1-4, with 9 bases identical to TRBD1. The CDR3 is made up of 17 amino acids. After removal of 6 bases from V and 2 bases from J, the junction contained 10 bases not matched to a gene. CDR1 and CDR2 (germline): MNHEY, SVGEGT. The CDR3, as DNA: TGTGCCAGCAGCCTACCCGGGACAGGGATCACTAATGAAAAACTGTTTTTT. Translating gives CASSLPGTGITNEKLFF.